The 31 T cell receptor beta chains listed next were all sequenced from one sample in a study of shared clonotypes between healthy human individuals. Clones were sequenced by immunoSEQ multiplex PCR, and TCRdb holds only the in-frame ones, with some missing. Among 2.3 million or so clones listed, 93% were seen once. The material sequenced was naive CD4+ T cells from PBMCs. The subset was: CD45RA+ positively selected. The receptors stem from a young man in good health. Some clones in this sample may be carry-over from other donors' samples.

The CDR3, as DNA: TGTGCCACCTACCTACGGGCAGGGCGCCAGTCAAGCGAGACCCAGTACTTC. It codes for CATYLRAGRQSSETQYF. This chain connects TRBV28 to TRBJ2-5; D is possibly TRBD1 (5 bases). The CDR3 contains 17 residues. From germline, CDR1 is MDHEN and CDR2 SYDVKM. The V end was cut by 10 bases, the J end by 5 bases, with 29 bases between.

On this clone: The same CDR3 also results from other DNA sequences found in this sample. The rearrangement links TRBV27 to TRBJ2-7; possibly TRBD2 for D (6 bases). The CDR3 has 14 amino acids. V dropped 2 bases and J dropped 2 bases, with 10 bases sitting between them. CDR1 MNHEY and CDR2 SMNVEV come from the germline V gene (reference sequence). The CDR3 sequence: CASSLKEGPYEQYF. DNA for the CDR3: TGTGCCAGCAGTTTAAAGGAGGGCCCCTACGAGCAGTACTTC.

The rearrangement uses TRBV7-7 and TRBJ2-1, with 7 bases fitting TRBD2. Germline lookup yields CDR1 SSHAT and CDR2 FNYEAQ (reference sequence). V lost 5 bases and J lost 7; bases outside the gene matches: 14. CDR3 length: 16 amino acids. In nucleotides, the CDR3 is TGTGCCAGCAGCCGAGACGCGGGAGCCGAAGTGAATGAGCAGTTCTTC. Amino acids: CASSRDAGAEVNEQFF.

Note on this clone: A read error is possible here, since a much larger clone lies one base away. The identical CDR3 is also encoded by other nucleotide sequences in the sample. The CDR3 region is CASSLGQGNYGYTF. In DNA form, the CDR3 reads TGTGCCAGCAGCTTAGGACAGGGGAACTATGGCTACACCTTC. The gene calls are TRBV11-2 and TRBJ1-2, with 8 bases that match TRBD1. The CDR3 covers 14 residues. The germline gives CDR1 SGHAT, CDR2 FQNNGV. Trimming cost V 1 base and J 2 bases; bases outside gene matches: 0.

The chain uses TRBV5-6 and TRBJ1-1; tentatively, D is TRBD1 (5 bases). The CDR3 sequence is 13 residues long. Germline values: CDR1 SGHDT, CDR2 YYEEEE. V dropped 7 bases and J dropped 0 bases, with 10 bases sitting between them. Here the CDR3 DNA reads TGTGCCAGCTCCCAGGGCATGAACACTGAAGCTTTCTTT. Protein: CASSQGMNTEAFF.

V usage is TRBV2 and J usage is TRBJ1-2, with TRBD1 matching 7 bases. The CDR3 contains 14 residues. V trimming: 7 bases; J trimming: 0 bases; junction bases outside the gene matches: 5. From germline, CDR1 is SNHLY and CDR2 FYNNEI. CDR3 sequence: CASISQGANYGYTF. CDR3 in DNA: TGTGCCAGCATAAGTCAGGGGGCTAACTATGGCTACACCTTC.

The chain combines TRBV29-1 with TRBJ2-7, with TRBD2 matching over 9 bases. CDR1 and CDR2 (germline): SQVTM, ANQGSEA. The junction had 10 bases not matched to a gene; V was cut back by 7 bases and J by 3 bases. The CDR3 runs 14 residues. CDR3 region: CSAGRAGGIYEQYF. As DNA, the CDR3 is TGCAGCGCGGGAAGAGCGGGAGGTATCTACGAGCAGTACTTC.

The rearrangement joins TRBV28 to TRBJ1-5; 7 bases fit TRBD1. The CDR3 consists of 16 residues. Looked up from germline, CDR1 is MDHEN and CDR2 is SYDVKM. V lost 8 bases and J lost 6; bases outside the gene matches: 16. In DNA, the CDR3 is TGTGCCAGCGACGGCGGGACAGACCATTTGGGTCAGCCCCAGCATTTT. Translated: CASDGGTDHLGQPQHF.

The chain couples TRBV28 to TRBJ2-7, with D perhaps matching TRBD1 or TRBD2 (5 bases each). Trimming shortened V by 4 bases and J by 3 bases, and 19 bases separated the two germline ends. The CDR3 sequence is 16 residues long. CDR1 and CDR2 (germline): MDHEN, SYDVKM. As DNA, the CDR3 is TGTGCCAGCAGTTCCCCATCGGGACCGAACTACTACGAGCAGTACTTC. Its protein is CASSSPSGPNYYEQYF.

Worth noting for this clone: Additional DNA sequences in this sample encode the identical CDR3. The CDR3 loop is CASRQGAGNTIYF. CDR3 nucleotides: TGTGCCAGCAGACAGGGGGCCGGAAACACCATATATTTT. This sequence joins TRBV28 and TRBJ1-3; 9 nucleotides align to TRBD1. The germline V gene encodes CDR1 MDHEN and CDR2 SYDVKM. The CDR3 consists of 13 residues. Trimming at V came to 6 bases and at J to 4 bases, leaving 1 base not matched to a gene. Using reference TRBV28 and TRBJ1-3 for the parts outside the CDR3, the full variable domain is DVKVTQSSRYLVKRTGEKVFLECVQDMDHENMFWYRQDPGLGLRLIYFSYDVKMKEKGDIPEGYSVSREKKERFSLILESASTNQTSMYLCASRQGAGNTIYFGEGSWLTVV.

The chain links TRBV19 to TRBJ1-5; TRBD1 aligns across 9 bases. The germline gives CDR1 LNHDA, CDR2 SQIVND (reference sequence). Trimming cost V 4 bases and J 6 bases; bases outside gene matches: 7. CDR3 length equals 15 residues. CDR3 sequence reads: CASSKGTGFPQPQHF. CDR3 sequence (DNA): TGTGCCAGTAGTAAAGGGACAGGGTTTCCTCAGCCCCAGCATTTT.

V usage is TRBV7-9 and J usage is TRBJ2-2, with D perhaps TRBD2 (5 bases). The CDR3 extends over 14 amino acids. Between the trimmed V and J ends, which lost 5 bases and 4 bases, there was a span of 11 bases. From germline, CDR1 is SEHNR and CDR2 FQNEAQ (reference sequence). The CDR3 sequence: CASSPDWATGELFF. CDR3 sequence (DNA): TGTGCCAGCAGCCCGGACTGGGCCACCGGGGAGCTGTTTTTT.

The rearrangement joins TRBV28 to TRBJ2-7, with TRBD2 identical over 11 bases. Germline V gene data show CDR1 as MDHEN and CDR2 as SYDVKM. With V trimmed by 5 bases and J by 0 bases, 9 bases remained unmatched. The CDR3 sequence is 17 residues long. Written as DNA, the CDR3 is TGTGCCAGCAGTCCCCCCCGACTAGCGGGGAGCTCCTACGAGCAGTACTTC. Protein product: CASSPPRLAGSSYEQYF.

V usage is TRBV5-4 and J usage is TRBJ2-4; 7 nucleotides match TRBD1. Unmatched junction bases numbered 5, after V lost 1 base and J lost 4 bases. The germline V gene has CDR1 SGHNT and CDR2 YYREEE (reference sequence). The CDR3 extends over 15 amino acids. The CDR3 here is CASSLSAGGKNIQYF. As DNA, the CDR3 is TGTGCCAGCAGCTTGTCGGCAGGGGGAAAAAACATTCAGTACTTC.

This clone is a singleton in its sample. The rearrangement uses TRBV5-1 and TRBJ1-5, with D possibly being TRBD1 (5 bases). The CDR3 consists of 16 residues. The germline gives CDR1 SGHRS, CDR2 YFSETQ. Trimming left V 4 bases short and J 0 bases short, with 14 bases between. CDR3 bases: TGCGCCAGCAGCGGGGGTGATGGAAATAGCAATCAGCCCCAGCATTTT. Residues: CASSGGDGNSNQPQHF.

The V gene is TRBV6-6, the J gene TRBJ2-7; D uncertain. CDR1 and CDR2 (germline): MNHNY, SVGAGI (reference sequence). The V end lost 2 bases, the J end lost 4 bases, and 12 bases lay between the germline ends. This CDR3 has 14 residues. CDR3 nucleotide sequence: TGTGCCAGCAGTTACACAGAGAAGGGTTACGAGCAGTACTTC. It codes for CASSYTEKGYEQYF.

The J gene is TRBJ2-5, the V gene TRBV10-3; 9 bases map to TRBD1. V lost 6 bases and J lost 3; bases outside the gene matches: 5. CDR3 length equals 14 residues. Germline V lookup: CDR1 ENHRY, CDR2 SYGVKD. The CDR3 reads CAIRRTGVEETQYF. The CDR3 DNA reads TGTGCCATCAGGCGGACAGGGGTGGAAGAGACCCAGTACTTC.

This chain joins TRBV30 and TRBJ1-4; D might be TRBD1 (6 bases). The CDR3 extends over 13 amino acids. CDR1 and CDR2 (germline): GTSNPN, SVGIG (reference sequence). Trimming stripped 5 bases from V and 7 bases from J, with 14 bases between. As DNA, the CDR3 is TGTGCCTGGGCGGTACAGGGTGTTGAAAAACTGTTTTTT. Encoded protein: CAWAVQGVEKLFF.

The CDR3 bases are TGTGCCAGCTCACCCGCGACGGGAAGCTCCTACGAGCAGTACTTC. As protein: CASSPATGSSYEQYF. This chain joins TRBV18 and TRBJ2-7, with D perhaps TRBD2 (5 bases). The germline V and J ends were trimmed by 3 bases and 0 bases, with 12 bases remaining between them. CDR1 and CDR2 from the germline V gene are KGHSH and LQKENI. There are 15 residues in the CDR3.

This clone was seen once. The V and J genes are TRBV30 and TRBJ1-1, with TRBD1 matching over 10 bases. Germline lookup yields CDR1 GTSNPN and CDR2 SVGIG (reference sequence). Trimming removed 3 bases from V and 10 bases from J; junction bases left unmatched: 14. The CDR3 spans 15 residues. CDR3 DNA sequence: TGTGCCTGGAGAGGCCAAGGACAGGGGGGATTGGGAGCTTTCTTT. It codes for CAWRGQGQGGLGAFF.

V gene TRBV18 combines with J gene TRBJ2-5, with 12 nucleotides matching TRBD2. CDR3 length: 16 amino acids. The germline V gene has CDR1 KGHSH and CDR2 LQKENI. V lost 3 bases to trimming and J lost 4 bases; unmatched junction nucleotides: 6. Here the CDR3 DNA reads TGTGCCAGCTCACCTCTGAGACTAGCGGGAGTAGAGACCCAGTACTTC. Its translation: CASSPLRLAGVETQYF.

The chain joins TRBV11-2 to TRBJ1-2, with D hard to call. The CDR3 loop spans 12 amino acids. Per germline, CDR1 SGHAT and CDR2 FQNNGV. Trimming removed 5 bases from V and 8 bases from J, with 12 bases in between. CDR3 loop: CASSPDGGGYTF. The CDR3 DNA reads as TGTGCCAGCAGCCCGGACGGCGGCGGCTACACCTTC.

This rearrangement joins TRBV29-1 to TRBJ2-7; 8 nucleotides match TRBD2. Germline trimming cut 0 bases from V and 3 bases from J; bases unmatched to any gene: 4. The CDR3 consists of 14 residues. CDR1 SQVTM and CDR2 ANQGSEA come from the germline V gene. The CDR3 sequence: CSVEDPSGGYEQYF. The CDR3, as DNA: TGCAGCGTTGAAGATCCAAGCGGGGGCTACGAGCAGTACTTC.

This sequence joins TRBV6-5 and TRBJ1-4; 8 nucleotides align to TRBD1. V trimming: 9 bases; J trimming: 1 base; junction bases outside the gene matches: 7. This CDR3 comprises 15 residues. Germline values: CDR1 MNHEY, CDR2 SVGAGI. This chain's CDR3 is CASRDRGITNEKLFF. DNA of the CDR3: TGTGCCAGTAGAGACAGGGGCATAACTAATGAAAAACTGTTTTTT.

This clone was seen once. V usage is TRBV28 and J usage is TRBJ2-4; no definite D call. This CDR3 has 14 amino acids. Germline V gene data show CDR1 as MDHEN and CDR2 as SYDVKM. V was pared by 3 bases and J by 0 bases, with 6 bases between. CDR3 in DNA: TGTGCCAGCAGTTTCTCCCTAGCCAAAAACATTCAGTACTTC. As protein: CASSFSLAKNIQYF.

The V and J genes are TRBV6-1 and TRBJ1-3, with a tentative D call TRBD1 (6 bases). The V gene's germline CDR1 is MNHNS and CDR2 SASEGT. V lost 6 bases and J 3 bases, leaving 15 bases between the germline ends. CDR3 length: 15 amino acids. CDR3 residues: CASRGTGIGGNTIYF. CDR3 sequence (DNA): TGTGCCAGCAGGGGAACAGGGATCGGTGGAAACACCATATATTTT.

The CDR3 loop is CASSQDGSGSGYYNEQFF. In DNA, the CDR3 is TGTGCCAGCAGCCAAGACGGATCGGGTAGCGGATACTACAATGAGCAGTTCTTC. This sequence joins TRBV14 and TRBJ2-1, with a tentative D call TRBD2 (6 bases). Germline CDR1 is SGHDN and CDR2 is FVKESK. Trimming took off 0 bases at V and 3 bases at J, with 18 bases between the two ends. The CDR3 has 18 residues.

The chain joins TRBV7-8 to TRBJ1-2; D gene uncertain. The ends were cut back, 2 bases at V and 2 bases at J, with 15 bases in the middle. CDR1 and CDR2 (germline): SGHVS, FQNEAQ. This CDR3 spans 16 amino acids. CDR3 DNA: TGTGCCAGCAGCTTATCGGCCCACCCTCGGAACTATGGCTACACCTTC. This codes for CASSLSAHPRNYGYTF.

This clone appeared a few times. The V gene is TRBV27, the J gene TRBJ2-2; D call uncertain. CDR1 is MNHEY, CDR2 SMNVEV, per germline (reference sequence). This CDR3 is built from 13 residues. Between the trimmed V and J ends, which lost 4 bases and 1 base, there was a span of 4 bases. The CDR3 DNA sequence: TGTGCCAGCAGTTACAAGAACACCGGGGAGCTGTTTTTT. It is translated as CASSYKNTGELFF.

V is TRBV6-5 and J is TRBJ2-7; D is undetermined. Trimming left V 0 bases short and J 7 bases short, with 16 bases between. Germline V CDR1 and CDR2: MNHEY, SVGAGI. The length of the CDR3 is 15 residues. The CDR3 sequence: CASSYSRAPVEEQYF. DNA of the CDR3: TGTGCCAGCAGTTACTCTCGTGCCCCGGTTGAGGAGCAGTACTTC.

This chain uses TRBV6-1 with TRBJ2-2, with 10 positions matching TRBD1. V was clipped by 2 bases and J by 4 bases; unmatched bases: 4. CDR3 length: 16 amino acids. The V gene's germline CDR1 is MNHNS and CDR2 SASEGT. The CDR3 DNA reads TGTGCCAGCAGTGAATATGGACAGGGGGGCACCGGGGAGCTGTTTTTT. It specifies CASSEYGQGGTGELFF.